What follows is one TCR beta chain and its context. MiXCR was run by TCRdb on the reads, yielding one entry per CDR3 protein. Of 120,000 to 150,000 distinct CDR3 sequences listed, roughly 6% are singletons. These data are taken from a study of T cell repertoires in cytomegalovirus infection. V gave up 3 bases and J gave up 5 bases; unmatched junction bases: 7. Germline assignment: CDR1 SQVTM and CDR2 ANQGSEA. This CDR3 spans 13 amino acids. Source material: PBMCs. The sequence was obtained from a human donor in good health (CMV status not recorded). Some clones in this sample may be carry-over from other donors' samples. The chain uses TRBV29-1 and TRBJ2-7; the match to TRBD1 covers 7 bases. The CDR3 reads CSVELTGRDEQYF. The DNA of the CDR3 is TGCAGCGTTGAGCTGACAGGGCGCGACGAGCAGTACTTC.